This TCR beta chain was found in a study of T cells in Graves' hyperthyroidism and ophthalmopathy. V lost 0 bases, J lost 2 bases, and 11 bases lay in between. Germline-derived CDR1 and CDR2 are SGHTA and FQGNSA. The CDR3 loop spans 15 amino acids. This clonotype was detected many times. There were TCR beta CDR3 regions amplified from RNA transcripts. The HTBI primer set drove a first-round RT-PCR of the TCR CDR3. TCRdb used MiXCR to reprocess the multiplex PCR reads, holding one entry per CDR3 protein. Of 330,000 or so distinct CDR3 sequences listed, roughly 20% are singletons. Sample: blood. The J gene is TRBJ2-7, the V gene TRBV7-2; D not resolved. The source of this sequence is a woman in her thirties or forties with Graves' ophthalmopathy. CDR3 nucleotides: TGTGCCAGCAGCTTAGCGGTGGTAGGAACCTACGAGCAGTACTTC. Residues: CASSLAVVGTYEQYF.